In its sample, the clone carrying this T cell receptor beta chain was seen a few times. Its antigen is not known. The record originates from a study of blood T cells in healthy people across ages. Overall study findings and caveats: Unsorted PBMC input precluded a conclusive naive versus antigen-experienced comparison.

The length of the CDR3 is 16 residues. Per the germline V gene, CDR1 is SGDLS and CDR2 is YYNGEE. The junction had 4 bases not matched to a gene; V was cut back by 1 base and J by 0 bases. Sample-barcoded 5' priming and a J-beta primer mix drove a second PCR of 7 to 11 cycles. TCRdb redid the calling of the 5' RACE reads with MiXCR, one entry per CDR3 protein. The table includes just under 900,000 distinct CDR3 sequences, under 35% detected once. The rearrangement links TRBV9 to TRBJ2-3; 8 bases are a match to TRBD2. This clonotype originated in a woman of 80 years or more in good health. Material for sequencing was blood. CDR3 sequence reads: CASSVSRTSSTDTQYF. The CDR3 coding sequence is TGTGCCAGCAGCGTATCTAGGACTAGCAGCACAGATACGCAGTATTTT.